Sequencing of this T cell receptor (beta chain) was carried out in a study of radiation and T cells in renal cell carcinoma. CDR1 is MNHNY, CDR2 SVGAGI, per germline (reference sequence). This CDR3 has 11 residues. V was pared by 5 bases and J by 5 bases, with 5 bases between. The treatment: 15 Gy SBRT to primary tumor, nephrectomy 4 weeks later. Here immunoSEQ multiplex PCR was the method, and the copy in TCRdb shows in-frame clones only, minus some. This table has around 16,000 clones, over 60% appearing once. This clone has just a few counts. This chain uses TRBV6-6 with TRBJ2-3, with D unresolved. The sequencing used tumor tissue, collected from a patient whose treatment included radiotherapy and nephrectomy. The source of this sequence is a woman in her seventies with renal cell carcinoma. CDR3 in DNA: TGTGCCAGCAGTCCGGGAGATACGCAGTATTTT. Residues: CASSPGDTQYF.